This is a list of T cell receptor beta chains from one sample in a study of T cells after yellow fever vaccination. Each CDR3 protein is one row after TCRdb ran MiXCR on the 5' RACE reads. The sample gives around 610,000 distinct CDR3 sequences, roughly 14% of which show up once; roughly 13% is in the top ten. The sample in question was PBMCs, obtained on the day of the yellow fever booster vaccination. Receptor source: a young man who received the YFV17D yellow fever vaccine. Each CDR3 is given with its conserved first and last residue. D genes are given only for firm matches. Part of the rows lack a size; the others show once, few, many or a class for expanded clones.

D gene | J gene | V gene | clone size | CDR3 DNA | CDR3 protein
. | TRBJ2-3 | TRBV6-5 | . | TGTGCCAGCAGTTACGACAACACAGATACGCAGTATTTT | CASSYDNTDTQYF
. | TRBJ2-1 | TRBV3-1 | many | TGTGCCAGCAGTAACCGACCCCTGAGCTCCTACAATGAGCAGTTCTTC | CASSNRPLSSYNEQFF
TRBD1 | TRBJ1-5 | TRBV5-1 | . | TGCGCCAGCAGCGAGGGGGCAGCAGGACAGCCCCAGCATTTT | CASSEGAAGQPQHF
. | TRBJ2-7 | TRBV6-2/TRBV6-3 | few | TGTGCCAGCAGCTTTTCCGGGACGGTGACCTACGAGCAGTACTTC | CASSFSGTVTYEQYF
. | TRBJ2-3 | TRBV4-3 | few | TGCGCCAGCGCCCGGACTGAACGGACAGATACGCAGTATTTT | CASARTERTDTQYF
TRBD2 | TRBJ2-3 | TRBV9 | . | TGTGCCAGCAGCGTAGGGACTAGCGCCTACACAGATACGCAGTATTTT | CASSVGTSAYTDTQYF
TRBD1 | TRBJ2-1 | TRBV20-1 | . | TGCAGTGTCTTCCCGGGACAGTCCAACTCCTACAATGAGCAGTTCTTC | CSVFPGQSNSYNEQFF
TRBD2 | TRBJ2-3 | TRBV20-1 | . | TGCAGTGCTAAGCGGACTAGTCAAGATACGCAGTATTTT | CSAKRTSQDTQYF
. | TRBJ2-1 | TRBV7-2 | few | TGTGCCAGCAGCTTGAGGTACAGGGATGAGCAGTTCTTC | CASSLRYRDEQFF
. | TRBJ1-1 | TRBV18 | few | TGTGCCAGCTCACTAGAGGGTCGGGGTACCACTGAAGCTTTCTTT | CASSLEGRGTTEAFF
. | TRBJ2-7 | TRBV20-1 | few | TGCAGTGCTAGAGAACCGTTTTACTACGAGCAGTACTTC | CSAREPFYYEQYF
. | TRBJ2-2 | TRBV27 | few | TGTGCCAGCAGTCCCTATGGGGTGAACACCGGGGAGCTGTTTTTT | CASSPYGVNTGELFF
. | TRBJ2-7 | TRBV20-1 | many | TGCAGTGCTATAGACGGCTTGAGCTCCTACGAGCAGTACTTC | CSAIDGLSSYEQYF
. | TRBJ2-1 | TRBV20-1 | few | TGCAGAATTGCGGGATCCCTAGACAATGAGCAGTTCTTC | CRIAGSLDNEQFF
. | TRBJ2-2 | TRBV29-1 | few | TGCAGCGTTGTGACGGTGAACACCGGGGAGCTGTTTTTT | CSVVTVNTGELFF
TRBD1 | TRBJ2-7 | TRBV25-1 | . | TGTGCCAGCGGGACAGCCGTCAGTGAGCAGTACTTC | CASGTAVSEQYF
TRBD1 | TRBJ2-1 | TRBV6-1 | . | TGTGCCAGCAGTATGGACAGGGGTGGGGATGAGCAGTTCTTC | CASSMDRGGDEQFF
TRBD1 | TRBJ2-2 | TRBV23-1 | few | TGCGCCAGCAGGCCTTGGGACAGGGCCCCCGGGGAGCTGTTTTTT | CASRPWDRAPGELFF
TRBD1 | TRBJ2-1 | TRBV20-1 | . | TGCAGTGCTACAACAGGGGGCGTTGAGCAGTTCTTC | CSATTGGVEQFF
. | TRBJ1-3 | TRBV7-9 | . | TGTGCCAGCAGCTTAGGTTACTCTGGAAACACCATATATTTT | CASSLGYSGNTIYF
. | TRBJ2-5 | TRBV29-1 | . | TGCAGCGTTGATCCGGGCCAAGAGACCCAGTACTTC | CSVDPGQETQYF
. | TRBJ2-7 | TRBV10-2 | few | TGCGCCAGCAGGGAGGGTTGGGAGACCAGTTCCTCCTACGAGCAGTACTTC | CASREGWETSSSYEQYF
TRBD2 | TRBJ2-1 | TRBV30 | many | TGTGCCTGGAGTGGGTGGGAGGGGTACAATGAGCAGTTCTTC | CAWSGWEGYNEQFF
TRBD1 | TRBJ1-1 | TRBV4-3 | . | TGCGCCAGCAGCCAAGGTGGAGACAGGGGTGAAGCTTTCTTT | CASSQGGDRGEAFF
TRBD1 | TRBJ2-2 | TRBV7-6 | few | TGTGCCAGCAGCTCGCGTAGAGGGGGCGCCCCCGGGGAGCTGTTTTTT | CASSSRRGGAPGELFF
TRBD1 | TRBJ2-5 | TRBV2 | few | TGTGCCAGCAGAGGACAGGGCTGGAAAGAGACCCAGTACTTC | CASRGQGWKETQYF
. | TRBJ2-3 | TRBV2 | few | TGTGCCAGCAGTACTTTTGGGAGAAGGGCTAGCACAGATACGCAGTATTTT | CASSTFGRRASTDTQYF
. | TRBJ2-3 | TRBV5-5 | few | TGTGCCAGCAGTGGTCTCGGCACAGATACGCAGTATTTT | CASSGLGTDTQYF
. | TRBJ2-1 | TRBV9 | . | TGTGCCAGCAGGGGGTTGTCGGCGAATGAGCAGTTCTTC | CASRGLSANEQFF
. | TRBJ2-3 | TRBV5-1 | . | TGCGCCAGCAGCTTGTACGGGAAGGGATCAGATACGCAGTATTTT | CASSLYGKGSDTQYF
. | TRBJ2-7 | TRBV2 | few | TGTGCCAGCAGTCCTTCGACAACCTACGAGCAGTACTTC | CASSPSTTYEQYF
TRBD2 | TRBJ2-1 | TRBV7-3 | . | TGTGCCAGCAGCTGGCGGACCGGGACTAGCGGGAGGGCCCCCTACAATGAGCAGTTCTTC | CASSWRTGTSGRAPYNEQFF
. | TRBJ2-2 | TRBV20-1 | few | TGCAGTGCTAGAGATAATGATGATTGGACCGGGGAGCTGTTTTTT | CSARDNDDWTGELFF
. | TRBJ2-7 | TRBV28 | few | TGTGCCAGCAGTTTGGGCGGATCTCCGGACGAGCAGTACTTC | CASSLGGSPDEQYF
. | TRBJ2-7 | TRBV10-2 | . | TGCGCCAGCAGTAAAGGGCTAGGGGGCTACGAGCAGTACTTC | CASSKGLGGYEQYF
TRBD2 | TRBJ2-5 | TRBV5-1 | few | TGCGCCAGCAGCTTGGTTGGACTAGCGGGGGAGACCCAGTACTTC | CASSLVGLAGETQYF
. | TRBJ2-7 | TRBV5-1 | few | TGCGCCAGCAGCTTGGACTTAACCTACGAGCAGTACTTC | CASSLDLTYEQYF
. | TRBJ2-3 | TRBV29-1 | . | TGCAGCGTTGAAGGAGCCGGTCGGACAGATACGCAGTATTTT | CSVEGAGRTDTQYF
. | TRBJ1-2 | TRBV30 | few | TGTGCCTGGATGCGTGCGGACCTCTATGGCTACACCTTC | CAWMRADLYGYTF
. | TRBJ2-5 | TRBV6-6 | many | TGTGCCAGCAGTTTCGGTGCAGAGACCCAGTACTTC | CASSFGAETQYF
TRBD2 | TRBJ2-3 | TRBV7-2 | . | TGTGCCGGCGGGAGGAGCACAGATACGCAGTATTTT | CAGGRSTDTQYF
TRBD2 | TRBJ2-7 | TRBV5-1 | few | TGCGCCAGCAGCTTCCAACTAGCGGGAGTACGCGAGCAGTACTTC | CASSFQLAGVREQYF
. | TRBJ1-2 | TRBV6-1 | few | TGTGCCAGCAGTCAGGGCCACGTCGACTATGGCTACACCTTC | CASSQGHVDYGYTF
. | TRBJ2-7 | TRBV5-1 | few | TGCGCCAGCAGCTTACAGGGTAATCCGTACGAGCAGTACTTC | CASSLQGNPYEQYF
TRBD2 | TRBJ2-7 | TRBV6-1 | many | TGTGCCAGCAGTGCTGGACTAGCGGACCCCTACGAGCAGTACTTC | CASSAGLADPYEQYF
TRBD2 | TRBJ2-1 | TRBV5-1 | . | TGCGCCAGCAGCCCAGGACTAGCGGGAGGGCCTGGAAATGAGCAGTTCTTC | CASSPGLAGGPGNEQFF
. | TRBJ2-7 | TRBV18 | few | TGTGCCAGCTCACCGCCCCGGACGAGCTCCTACGAGCAGTACTTC | CASSPPRTSSYEQYF